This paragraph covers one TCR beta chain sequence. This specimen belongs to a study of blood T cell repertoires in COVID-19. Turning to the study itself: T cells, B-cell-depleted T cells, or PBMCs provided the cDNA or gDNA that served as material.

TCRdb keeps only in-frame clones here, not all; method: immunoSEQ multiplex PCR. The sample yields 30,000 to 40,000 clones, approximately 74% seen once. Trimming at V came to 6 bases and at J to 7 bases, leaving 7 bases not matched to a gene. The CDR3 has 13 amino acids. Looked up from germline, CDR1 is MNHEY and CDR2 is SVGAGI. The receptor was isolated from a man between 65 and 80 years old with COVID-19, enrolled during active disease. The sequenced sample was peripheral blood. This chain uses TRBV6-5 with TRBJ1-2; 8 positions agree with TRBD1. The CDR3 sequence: CASSADRAGGYTF. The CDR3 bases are TGTGCCAGCAGCGCGGACAGGGCGGGTGGCTACACCTTC.